A selection of T cell receptor beta chains follows, all from one sample in a study of T cells after yellow fever vaccination. In TCRdb, the 5' RACE reads were re-called with MiXCR into one record per CDR3 protein. This table has over 65,000 distinct CDR3 sequences, 13% appearing once. Sequencing used CD8+ T cells not binding an NS4B(214-222) dextramer, sorted from PBMCs, obtained 20 to 25 days after the first yellow fever vaccination. The receptor source for this set is a man aged 18 to 29 who received the YFV17D yellow fever vaccine. CDR3s include the opening cysteine and the closing phenylalanine or tryptophan. Each record gives: V gene, D gene, CDR3 length, J gene, clone size, CDR3 DNA, CDR3 protein. D genes are given only for firm matches. Clone size is not always given. Where it is, it says once, few, many or a class for expanded clones.

v_call: TRBV11-2; d_call: .; cdr3_length: 14; j_call: TRBJ2-7; clone_size: .; cdr3_nt: TGTGCCAGCAGCTTAGAAGGGGCCAGCTACGAGCAGTACTTC; cdr3_aa: CASSLEGASYEQYF
v_call: TRBV27; d_call: .; cdr3_length: 15; j_call: TRBJ2-7; clone_size: .; cdr3_nt: TGTGCCAGCAGTTTATTTCCTGGGGTTGCCTACGAGCAGTACTTC; cdr3_aa: CASSLFPGVAYEQYF
v_call: TRBV9; d_call: .; cdr3_length: 12; j_call: TRBJ2-7; clone_size: .; cdr3_nt: TGTGCCAGCAGCCGAGGGGGCTACGAGCAGTACTTC; cdr3_aa: CASSRGGYEQYF
v_call: TRBV6-5; d_call: .; cdr3_length: 14; j_call: TRBJ1-2; clone_size: .; cdr3_nt: TGTGCCAGCAGTTATAGGGCTGTTACGTTTGGCTACACCTTC; cdr3_aa: CASSYRAVTFGYTF
v_call: TRBV11-1; d_call: TRBD1; cdr3_length: 15; j_call: TRBJ2-5; clone_size: few; cdr3_nt: TGTGCCAGCAGCACGCCGGGACAGGGACAAGAGACCCAGTACTTC; cdr3_aa: CASSTPGQGQETQYF
v_call: TRBV9; d_call: .; cdr3_length: 14; j_call: TRBJ2-5; clone_size: few; cdr3_nt: TGTGCCAGCAGCGTAGGAAGCAGACAAGAGACCCAGTACTTC; cdr3_aa: CASSVGSRQETQYF
v_call: TRBV5-6; d_call: TRBD1; cdr3_length: 14; j_call: TRBJ2-7; clone_size: .; cdr3_nt: TGTGCCAGCAGCTCCGGGACAGGATTTTACGAGCAGTACTTC; cdr3_aa: CASSSGTGFYEQYF
v_call: TRBV12-3/TRBV12-4; d_call: .; cdr3_length: 11; j_call: TRBJ2-7; clone_size: .; cdr3_nt: TGTGCCAGCAGTCCGGGGGGCTCGCAGTACTTC; cdr3_aa: CASSPGGSQYF
v_call: TRBV4-1; d_call: TRBD2; cdr3_length: 17; j_call: TRBJ2-2; clone_size: .; cdr3_nt: TGCGCCAGCAGCCAAGGAGTAGCGGGGGGCCCAGCCGGGGAGCTGTTTTTT; cdr3_aa: CASSQGVAGGPAGELFF
v_call: TRBV11-1; d_call: TRBD1; cdr3_length: 16; j_call: TRBJ2-3; clone_size: few; cdr3_nt: TGTGCCAGCAGCTTAGACAGGGGGCTACCTGGGGATACGCAGTATTTT; cdr3_aa: CASSLDRGLPGDTQYF
v_call: TRBV5-1; d_call: TRBD2; cdr3_length: 16; j_call: TRBJ2-3; clone_size: .; cdr3_nt: TGCGCCAGCAGCGCACAGACTAGCACTAGCACAGATACGCAGTATTTT; cdr3_aa: CASSAQTSTSTDTQYF
v_call: TRBV27; d_call: .; cdr3_length: 14; j_call: TRBJ2-7; clone_size: few; cdr3_nt: TGTGCCAGCAGGTCGGGTAGTGGTCCCTACGAGCAGTACTTC; cdr3_aa: CASRSGSGPYEQYF
v_call: TRBV15; d_call: .; cdr3_length: 16; j_call: TRBJ2-2; clone_size: .; cdr3_nt: TGTGCCACCAGCAGAGGAGAGGGTTCGAACACCGGGGAGCTGTTTTTT; cdr3_aa: CATSRGEGSNTGELFF
v_call: TRBV6-5; d_call: TRBD1; cdr3_length: 16; j_call: TRBJ2-2; clone_size: .; cdr3_nt: TGTGCCAGCAGAAACTCCGGGACAGGGGCCGACGGGGAGCTGTTTTTT; cdr3_aa: CASRNSGTGADGELFF
v_call: TRBV4-1; d_call: .; cdr3_length: 17; j_call: TRBJ1-1; clone_size: few; cdr3_nt: TGCGCCAGCAGCCAAGATCCGGACAGACCCCTGAACACTGAAGCTTTCTTT; cdr3_aa: CASSQDPDRPLNTEAFF
v_call: TRBV7-9; d_call: TRBD1; cdr3_length: 15; j_call: TRBJ1-2; clone_size: .; cdr3_nt: TGTGCCAGCAGCGGGAACCGGGGGACAGGGTATGGCTACACCTTC; cdr3_aa: CASSGNRGTGYGYTF
v_call: TRBV12-3/TRBV12-4; d_call: TRBD1; cdr3_length: 14; j_call: TRBJ2-7; clone_size: many; cdr3_nt: TGTGCCAGCAGTGCCGGGACAGGGCTTTACGAGCAGTACTTC; cdr3_aa: CASSAGTGLYEQYF
v_call: TRBV11-2; d_call: .; cdr3_length: 15; j_call: TRBJ1-5; clone_size: few; cdr3_nt: TGTGCCAGCAGCTGGGGGGTCGGTTACAATCAGCCCCAGCATTTT; cdr3_aa: CASSWGVGYNQPQHF
v_call: TRBV4-3; d_call: TRBD2; cdr3_length: 14; j_call: TRBJ2-1; clone_size: .; cdr3_nt: TGCGCCAGCAGCCAGGGACTAGTTGGCGATGAGCAGTTCTTC; cdr3_aa: CASSQGLVGDEQFF
v_call: TRBV5-5; d_call: .; cdr3_length: 16; j_call: TRBJ1-6; clone_size: .; cdr3_nt: TGTGCCAGCAGCCAGCAGGGCCCTGGGATTCCTTCACCCCTCCACTTT; cdr3_aa: CASSQQGPGIPSPLHF
v_call: TRBV20-1; d_call: .; cdr3_length: 14; j_call: TRBJ1-3; clone_size: few; cdr3_nt: TGCAGTGCTAGAGACTTAGACCTGGGAAACACCATATATTTT; cdr3_aa: CSARDLDLGNTIYF
v_call: TRBV7-9; d_call: TRBD2; cdr3_length: 17; j_call: TRBJ2-1; clone_size: .; cdr3_nt: TGTGCCAGCAGCCCGGGACTAGCAACGGCCGCCTTCAATGAGCAGTTCTTC; cdr3_aa: CASSPGLATAAFNEQFF
v_call: TRBV7-9; d_call: .; cdr3_length: 14; j_call: TRBJ2-5; clone_size: few; cdr3_nt: TGTGCCAGCAGCTTGGGACCGATCCAAGAGACCCAGTACTTC; cdr3_aa: CASSLGPIQETQYF
v_call: TRBV14; d_call: .; cdr3_length: 15; j_call: TRBJ1-1; clone_size: .; cdr3_nt: TGTGCCAGCAGCCAAGAGGGCAGTACAAACACTGAAGCTTTCTTT; cdr3_aa: CASSQEGSTNTEAFF
v_call: TRBV5-4; d_call: .; cdr3_length: 14; j_call: TRBJ2-2; clone_size: .; cdr3_nt: TGTGCCAGCAGCTTGGTGCAGGGCACCGGGGAGCTGTTTTTT; cdr3_aa: CASSLVQGTGELFF
v_call: TRBV6-5; d_call: .; cdr3_length: 13; j_call: TRBJ2-1; clone_size: .; cdr3_nt: TGTGCCAGCAGTTACAACCCCTACAATGAGCAGTTCTTC; cdr3_aa: CASSYNPYNEQFF
v_call: TRBV27; d_call: .; cdr3_length: 14; j_call: TRBJ1-2; clone_size: .; cdr3_nt: TGTGCCAGCAGTTGGAAAGCGGGAAACTATGGCTACACCTTC; cdr3_aa: CASSWKAGNYGYTF
v_call: TRBV13; d_call: TRBD1; cdr3_length: 15; j_call: TRBJ2-7; clone_size: .; cdr3_nt: TGTGCCAGCAGCATTGGGACAGGGGGACGGTACGAGCAGTACTTC; cdr3_aa: CASSIGTGGRYEQYF
v_call: TRBV7-9; d_call: TRBD1; cdr3_length: 14; j_call: TRBJ1-1; clone_size: .; cdr3_nt: TGTGCCAGCAGTTACAGGGGAGTAAACACTGAAGCTTTCTTT; cdr3_aa: CASSYRGVNTEAFF
v_call: TRBV19; d_call: .; cdr3_length: 15; j_call: TRBJ2-7; clone_size: .; cdr3_nt: TGTGCCAGTAGTATAGTTCCAGGGACCGGGTACGAGCAGTACTTC; cdr3_aa: CASSIVPGTGYEQYF